These 27 T cell receptor beta chains were sequenced from one sample in a study of OX40 agonist ivuxolimab in advanced cancers. Profiling relied on immunoSEQ multiplex PCR, and the TCRdb table lists in-frame clones only, not all of them. This sample carries roughly 64,000 clones, roughly 84% of them seen once, and the ten largest clones take less than 2.5%. The sequencing here drew on CD4+ or CD8+ T cells sorted from blood, taken in a trial of the OX40 agonist ivuxolimab. These receptors all come from an adult with an advanced solid tumor such as melanoma, head and neck, liver or kidney cancer.

The rearrangement uses TRBV27 and TRBJ2-2; D uncertain. Trimming shortened V by 6 bases and J by 3 bases, and 14 bases separated the two germline ends. The germline CDR1 and CDR2 sequences are MNHEY and SMNVEV (reference sequence). This CDR3 spans 15 amino acids. As DNA, the CDR3 is TGTGCCAGCAGGATGATGGGTGGGGACACCGGGGAGCTGTTTTTT. It codes for CASRMMGGDTGELFF.

This chain joins TRBV30 and TRBJ1-1, with TRBD1 as a possible D gene (5 bases). The CDR3 covers 14 residues. The germline CDR1 and CDR2 sequences are GTSNPN and SVGIG (reference sequence). Trimming took 0 bases from V and 3 from J, leaving 11 bases between them. The DNA for the CDR3 is TGTGCCTGGAGTGTAAGGGTCAGGGACACTGAAGCTTTCTTT. Translation gives CAWSVRVRDTEAFF.

The V call is TRBV6-5, the J call TRBJ2-7; weak D call: TRBD1 (5 bases). This CDR3 has 14 amino acids. Trimming removed 5 bases at V and 2 bases at J, with 13 bases between. The germline CDR1 and CDR2 sequences are MNHEY and SVGAGI. CDR3: CASSGSWGPYEQYF. The CDR3 DNA reads as TGTGCCAGCAGTGGAAGTTGGGGCCCCTACGAGCAGTACTTC.

The CDR3 DNA reads as TGCGCCAGCAGCTTGCGACAGGCTGACACTGAAGCTTTCTTT. Its translation: CASSLRQADTEAFF. V gene TRBV5-1 combines with J gene TRBJ1-1; TRBD1 might be the D (6 bases). The CDR3 contains 14 residues. Germline V lookup: CDR1 SGHRS, CDR2 YFSETQ. V was clipped by 1 base and J by 3 bases, with 10 bases between them.

This clone was recorded once. The chain recombines TRBV18 with TRBJ1-1; D remains ambiguous. The CDR3 has 13 residues. V was pared by 8 bases and J by 2 bases, with 12 bases between. The germline CDR1 and CDR2 sequences are KGHSH and LQKENI. The CDR3 bases are TGTGCCAGCGAAACCGGGATAAACACTGAAGCTTTCTTT. It yields the protein CASETGINTEAFF.

The V gene is TRBV30, the J gene TRBJ2-7, with D possibly being TRBD1 (6 bases). This CDR3 has 16 residues. CDR1 and CDR2 (germline): GTSNPN, SVGIG (reference sequence). V was pared by 0 bases and J by 1 base, with 16 bases between. The CDR3 region has the DNA TGTGCCTGGAGTGTGGGACACCGGTTAGGATCCTACGAGCAGTACTTC. Translated, it gives CAWSVGHRLGSYEQYF.

This clone was picked up one time. The chain uses TRBV7-9 and TRBJ2-4; 7 nucleotides agree with TRBD1. The junction had 8 bases not matched to a gene; V was cut back by 1 base and J by 2 bases. From germline, CDR1 is SEHNR and CDR2 FQNEAQ (reference sequence). The CDR3 is 17 amino acids. As DNA, the CDR3 is TGTGCCAGCAGCTTAGAAAAGGGGGCCAGGTCCAAAAACATTCAGTACTTC. It translates to CASSLEKGARSKNIQYF. The complete variable domain, with remaining parts taken from reference TRBV7-9 and TRBJ2-4, reads DTGVSQNPRHKITKRGQNVTFRCDPISEHNRLYWYRQTLGQGPEFLTYFQNEAQLEKSRLLSDRFSAERPKGSFSTLEIQRTEQGDSAMYLCASSLEKGARSKNIQYFGAGTRLSVL.

The chain carries TRBV7-9 and TRBJ2-2, with 12 positions matching TRBD2. The CDR3 consists of 17 residues. J gave up 6 bases and V 2 bases, and 7 bases lay outside the gene matches. Germline loops: CDR1 SEHNR, CDR2 FQNEAQ (reference sequence). The CDR3 DNA reads TGTGCCAGCAGCTTAAAAGGGACTAGCGGGTATCCCGGGGAGCTGTTTTTT. Protein sequence: CASSLKGTSGYPGELFF.

The chain employs TRBV7-3 and TRBJ2-2; TRBD2 is a possible D gene (6 bases). The CDR3 is 13 residues long. Deletions cut 4 bases from V and 7 bases from J, with 10 bases between. The germline V gene has CDR1 SGHTA and CDR2 FQGTGA. The CDR3 sequence is CASSSLANGELFF. The CDR3 DNA reads as TGTGCCAGCAGCTCCCTAGCGAACGGGGAGCTGTTTTTT.

The chain has TRBV10-3 and TRBJ2-7, with 10 bases fitting TRBD2. This CDR3 is built from 14 residues. Losses at the gene ends were 2 bases for V and 3 bases for J; bases not matched to a gene: 1. Germline CDR1 ENHRY, CDR2 SYGVKD. The CDR3: CAISEGLADYEQYF. The CDR3 nucleotides read TGTGCCATCAGTGAGGGACTAGCGGACTACGAGCAGTACTTC.

The chain has TRBV15 and TRBJ2-2; D not certain. Trimming took 1 base from V and 6 from J, leaving 3 bases between them. The CDR3 runs to 12 residues. In germline, CDR1 is LNHNV, CDR2 YYDKDF (reference sequence). In DNA, the CDR3 is TGTGCCACCAGCAGAGTCTCCGGGGAGCTGTTTTTT. This translates into CATSRVSGELFF. Together with reference TRBV15 and TRBJ2-2, the CDR3 gives the full variable domain: DAMVIQNPRYQVTQFGKPVTLSCSQTLNHNVMYWYQQKSSQAPKLLFHYYDKDFNNEADTPDNFQSRRPNTSFCFLDIRSPGLGDTAMYLCATSRVSGELFFGEGSRLTVL.

V gene TRBV19 combines with J gene TRBJ2-3; D remains ambiguous. The CDR3 loop spans 15 amino acids. Germline values: CDR1 LNHDA, CDR2 SQIVND (reference sequence). With 2 bases removed from V and 3 bases from J, the gap between germline ends came to 12 bases. The CDR3 DNA sequence: TGTGCCAGTAGTATACTCTCGGTGGGGACAGATACGCAGTATTTT. Translating it yields CASSILSVGTDTQYF.

The J gene is TRBJ2-6, the V gene TRBV2; D gene uncertain. The V and J ends lost 1 base and 4 bases respectively, with 8 bases between them. The CDR3 covers 15 residues. The germline CDR1 and CDR2 sequences are SNHLY and FYNNEI. The CDR3 DNA reads as TGTGCCAGCAGTGAAGAGGCAGCCGGGGCCAACGTCCTGACTTTC. Translating it yields CASSEEAAGANVLTF.

This clone is a singleton in its sample. This rearrangement joins TRBV7-3 to TRBJ2-7; D call uncertain. Germline lookup yields CDR1 SGHTA and CDR2 FQGTGA. V lost 2 bases and J lost 4, with 9 bases in between. CDR3 length: 13 residues. CDR3 sequence (DNA): TGTGCCAGCAGCTTAGCTATGGGATACGAGCAGTACTTC. As protein: CASSLAMGYEQYF.

The chain joins TRBV5-1 to TRBJ2-2, with 8 bases aligning to TRBD1. Trimming took 4 bases from V and 8 from J; bases not matched to a gene: 4. Germline CDR1 and CDR2: SGHRS and YFSETQ. CDR3 length: 13 residues. The CDR3 sequence: CASSMTGEGELFF. In DNA form, the CDR3 reads TGCGCCAGCAGCATGACAGGGGAGGGGGAGCTGTTTTTT.

This chain uses TRBV30 with TRBJ1-1, with D unresolved. The CDR3 runs 14 residues. Deletions cut 2 bases from V and 6 bases from J, with 16 bases between. The V gene's germline CDR1 is GTSNPN and CDR2 SVGIG (reference sequence). This CDR3 is CAWSLILGGAEAFF. Here the CDR3 DNA reads TGTGCCTGGAGTCTAATCCTTGGCGGGGCTGAAGCTTTCTTT.

The sample holds a few counts of this clone. V usage is TRBV2 and J usage is TRBJ1-1; D is undetermined. Germline V gene data show CDR1 as SNHLY and CDR2 as FYNNEI. The ends were cut back, 8 bases at V and 2 bases at J, with 3 bases in the middle. The CDR3 is 10 residues long. The CDR3 loop is CASFNTEAFF. CDR3 in DNA: TGTGCCAGCTTTAACACTGAAGCTTTCTTT.

V and J are TRBV7-3 and TRBJ2-3, with D possibly TRBD1 on 5 matching bases. CDR3 length: 12 amino acids. Germline CDR1 reads SGHTA; CDR2 reads FQGTGA. Trimming took 2 bases from V and 10 from J, leaving 10 bases between them. CDR3 amino acids: CASSLGQGSQYF. The CDR3 coding sequence is TGTGCCAGCAGCTTAGGGCAGGGTTCGCAGTATTTT.

The CDR3 spells CASSVAGGPYEQYF. CDR3 nucleotide sequence: TGTGCCAGCAGCGTAGCGGGAGGGCCTTACGAGCAGTACTTC. The rearrangement uses TRBV28 and TRBJ2-7, with 11 bases aligning to TRBD2. CDR3 size: 14 residues. The germline V gene has CDR1 MDHEN and CDR2 SYDVKM. J gave up 4 bases and V 6 bases, and 5 bases lay outside the gene matches.

This clone was counted many times. The J gene is TRBJ1-2, the V gene TRBV25-1, with 7 bases fitting TRBD1. In germline, CDR1 is MGHDK, CDR2 SYGVNS. With 4 bases clipped from V and 2 bases from J, the junction kept 4 bases outside the gene matches. The CDR3 sequence is 14 residues long. The CDR3 protein is CASSGTGRNYGYTF. CDR3 nucleotides: TGTGCCAGCAGTGGGACAGGTCGAAACTATGGCTACACCTTC.

The V and J genes are TRBV19 and TRBJ2-3; D assignment may be TRBD1 or TRBD2 (5 bases each). Between the trimmed V and J ends, which lost 5 bases and 0 bases, there was a span of 12 bases. Germline lookup yields CDR1 LNHDA and CDR2 SQIVND (reference sequence). The CDR3 sequence is 15 residues long. DNA for the CDR3: TGTGCCAGTAGTGTACGGTGGGGGAGCACAGATACGCAGTATTTT. Translation gives CASSVRWGSTDTQYF.

The chain joins TRBV7-9 to TRBJ1-1; no clear D. Trimming left V 4 bases short and J 4 bases short, with 7 bases between. Germline V gene lookup returns CDR1 SEHNR and CDR2 FQNEAQ (reference sequence). The CDR3 has 12 residues. The DNA of the CDR3 is TGTGCCAGCAGCTATTCGGGCACTGAAGCTTTCTTT. Its protein is CASSYSGTEAFF. The full variable domain, rest sourced from reference TRBV7-9 and TRBJ1-1, is DTGVSQNPRHKITKRGQNVTFRCDPISEHNRLYWYRQTLGQGPEFLTYFQNEAQLEKSRLLSDRFSAERPKGSFSTLEIQRTEQGDSAMYLCASSYSGTEAFFGQGTRLTVV.

The CDR3 region has the DNA TGCGCCAGCAGCGTGGGACAGGAAAGCACAGATACGCAGTATTTT. Amino acids: CASSVGQESTDTQYF. The chain combines TRBV5-1 with TRBJ2-3; 8 positions agree with TRBD1. In germline, CDR1 is SGHRS, CDR2 YFSETQ. The CDR3 contains 15 residues. With V trimmed by 4 bases and J by 0 bases, 4 bases remained unmatched.

This clone was found a few times. The V call is TRBV19, the J call TRBJ2-2; D may be TRBD1 or TRBD2 (6 bases each). Germline CDR1 and CDR2: LNHDA and SQIVND (reference sequence). V lost 8 bases to trimming and J lost 4 bases, with 11 bases between them. The CDR3 contains 13 residues. CDR3 DNA: TGTGCCAGTGGAGGGGGTGCCACCGGGGAGCTGTTTTTT. Protein sequence: CASGGGATGELFF.

This chain uses TRBV9 with TRBJ1-5, with no clear D. The CDR3 has 15 residues. CDR1 is SGDLS and CDR2 is YYNGEE in the germline V gene. V shed 3 bases and J shed 2 bases, with 12 bases lying between them. The CDR3 nucleotides read TGTGCCAGCAGCGATACACCGTATGGCAATCAGCCCCAGCATTTT. Protein: CASSDTPYGNQPQHF.

This rearrangement joins TRBV18 to TRBJ2-3; TRBD2 might be the D (6 bases). In germline, CDR1 is KGHSH, CDR2 LQKENI. Between the trimmed V and J ends, which lost 0 bases and 7 bases, there was a span of 8 bases. This CDR3 has 13 amino acids. Here the CDR3 reads CASSPPGGNTQYF. In nucleotides, the CDR3 is TGTGCCAGCTCACCACCGGGGGGTAATACGCAGTATTTT.

This chain uses TRBV6-6 with TRBJ1-4; tentative D call: TRBD1 (6 bases). V dropped 0 bases and J dropped 8 bases, with 16 bases sitting between them. CDR3 size: 16 residues. Per germline, CDR1 MNHNY and CDR2 SVGAGI (reference sequence). The CDR3 bases are TGTGCCAGCAGTTACTCGTTATTTCGGACAGACGAAAAACTGTTTTTT. Amino acids: CASSYSLFRTDEKLFF.